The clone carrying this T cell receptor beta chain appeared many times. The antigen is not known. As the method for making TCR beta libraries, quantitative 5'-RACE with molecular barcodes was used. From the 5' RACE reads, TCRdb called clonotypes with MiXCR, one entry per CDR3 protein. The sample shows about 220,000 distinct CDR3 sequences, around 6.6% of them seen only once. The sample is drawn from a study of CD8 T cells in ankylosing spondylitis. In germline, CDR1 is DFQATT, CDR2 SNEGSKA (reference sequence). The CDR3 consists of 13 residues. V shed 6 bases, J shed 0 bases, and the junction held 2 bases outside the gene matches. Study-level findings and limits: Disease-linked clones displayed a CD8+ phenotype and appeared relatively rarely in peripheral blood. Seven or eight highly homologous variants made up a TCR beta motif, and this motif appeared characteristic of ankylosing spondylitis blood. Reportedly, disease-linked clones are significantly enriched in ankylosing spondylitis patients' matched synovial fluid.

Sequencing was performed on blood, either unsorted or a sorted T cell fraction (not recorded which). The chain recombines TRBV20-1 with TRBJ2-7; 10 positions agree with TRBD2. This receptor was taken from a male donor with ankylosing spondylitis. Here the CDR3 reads CSAIAGGSYEQYF. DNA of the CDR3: TGCAGTGCAATAGCGGGGGGCTCCTACGAGCAGTACTTC.